These 10 T cell receptor beta chains share one sample of origin, sequenced in a study of blood T cell repertoires in COVID-19. Sequenced by immunoSEQ multiplex PCR; TCRdb stores in-frame clones only, minus some. The table shows around 170,000 clones, with about four fifths occurring only once. Sample: peripheral blood. Source of these receptors: a woman aged 40-49 years with acute or convalescent COVID-19.

The chain is built from TRBV7-9 and TRBJ2-1; TRBD1 matches at 8 bases. With V trimmed by 7 bases and J by 2 bases, 4 bases remained unmatched. CDR1 and CDR2 from the germline V gene are SEHNR and FQNEAQ (reference sequence). The CDR3 is made up of 14 amino acids. In DNA form, the CDR3 reads TGTGCCAGCACATCGACAGGGGCCTACAATGAGCAGTTCTTC. This translates into CASTSTGAYNEQFF. The complete variable domain, with remaining parts taken from reference TRBV7-9 and TRBJ2-1, reads DTGVSQNPRHKITKRGQNVTFRCDPISEHNRLYWYRQTLGQGPEFLTYFQNEAQLEKSRLLSDRFSAERPKGSFSTLEIQRTEQGDSAMYLCASTSTGAYNEQFFGPGTRLTVL.

V gene TRBV18 combines with J gene TRBJ2-7; weak D call: TRBD1 (5 bases). CDR3 length equals 11 residues. V gave up 5 bases and J gave up 4 bases, with 6 bases separating them. The germline gives CDR1 KGHSH, CDR2 LQKENI. Written as DNA, the CDR3 is TGTGCCAGCTCAAAGGGGTACGAGCAGTACTTC. Residues: CASSKGYEQYF.

The chain recombines TRBV11-2 with TRBJ2-7, with TRBD2 matching 8 bases. CDR1 and CDR2 from the germline V gene are SGHAT and FQNNGV. This CDR3 spans 15 amino acids. The V and J ends lost 4 bases and 2 bases, in that order; junction bases with no gene match: 7. The CDR3 DNA reads as TGTGCCAGCAGCTACTCTAGCGGGCGCGCCTACGAGCAGTACTTC. Translation: CASSYSSGRAYEQYF. Filled out from reference TRBV11-2 and TRBJ2-7, the complete variable domain reads EAGVAQSPRYKIIEKRQSVAFWCNPISGHATLYWYQQILGQGPKLLIQFQNNGVVDDSQLPKDRFSAERLKGVDSTLKIQPAKLEDSAVYLCASSYSSGRAYEQYFGPGTRLTVT.

The chain has TRBV9 and TRBJ1-2; no firm D call. Germline lookup yields CDR1 SGDLS and CDR2 YYNGEE. Trimming shortened V by 0 bases and J by 5 bases, and 11 bases separated the two germline ends. This CDR3 comprises 14 residues. CDR3 bases: TGTGCCAGCAGCGTAGATGTGGGCCGTTATGGCTACACCTTC. Amino acids: CASSVDVGRYGYTF.

This chain joins TRBV15 and TRBJ2-2; a weak D match, TRBD1 (6 bases). V lost 0 bases, J lost 6 bases, and 17 bases lay in between. Per the germline V gene, CDR1 is LNHNV and CDR2 is YYDKDF (reference sequence). The CDR3 loop spans 17 amino acids. CDR3 in DNA: TGTGCCACCAGCAGAGATTTGGCCAGGGGCGGTTCCGGGGAGCTGTTTTTT. Translation: CATSRDLARGGSGELFF.

This chain connects TRBV28 to TRBJ1-3; TRBD1 matches 7 bases. Germline assignment: CDR1 MDHEN and CDR2 SYDVKM. Germline trimming cut 3 bases from V and 0 bases from J; bases unmatched to any gene: 5. The CDR3 contains 16 residues. The CDR3 region has the DNA TGTGCCAGCAGTTTCCGGACAGGCAACTCTGGAAACACCATATATTTT. This codes for CASSFRTGNSGNTIYF.

This clone was detected a few times. J is TRBJ2-7 and V is TRBV4-1, with D perhaps TRBD1 (6 bases). The germline CDR1 and CDR2 sequences are MGHRA and YSYEKL. With 0 bases removed from V and 2 bases from J, the gap between germline ends came to 11 bases. This CDR3 has 15 amino acids. Here the CDR3 reads CASSQESRTAYEQYF. For the CDR3, the DNA is TGCGCCAGCAGCCAAGAGTCCCGGACAGCCTACGAGCAGTACTTC.

The V and J genes are TRBV18 and TRBJ1-1; tentatively, D is TRBD1 (5 bases). The CDR3 loop spans 13 amino acids. Germline CDR1 reads KGHSH; CDR2 reads LQKENI. The V end was cut by 5 bases, the J end by 1 base, with 8 bases between. The CDR3 here is CASSATANTEAFF. For the CDR3, the DNA is TGTGCCAGCTCAGCGACAGCGAACACTGAAGCTTTCTTT.

The V gene is TRBV6-5, the J gene TRBJ1-1; D gene uncertain. Between the trimmed V and J ends, which lost 2 bases and 1 base, there was a span of 5 bases. CDR3 length equals 13 residues. The germline V gene encodes CDR1 MNHEY and CDR2 SVGAGI. Here the CDR3 DNA reads TGTGCCAGCAGTTACGTCAAGAACACTGAAGCTTTCTTT. Its protein is CASSYVKNTEAFF.

V usage is TRBV28 and J usage is TRBJ1-4; 9 bases map to TRBD1. Losses at the gene ends were 8 bases for V and 7 bases for J; bases not matched to a gene: 8. The CDR3 has 14 amino acids. CDR1 and CDR2 from the germline V gene are MDHEN and SYDVKM. DNA of the CDR3: TGTGCCAGCGGGGGTGACAGGGGGATTGAAAAACTGTTTTTT. This codes for CASGGDRGIEKLFF. Combining the CDR3 with reference TRBV28 and TRBJ1-4 gives the whole variable domain DVKVTQSSRYLVKRTGEKVFLECVQDMDHENMFWYRQDPGLGLRLIYFSYDVKMKEKGDIPEGYSVSREKKERFSLILESASTNQTSMYLCASGGDRGIEKLFFGSGTQLSVL.